What follows are 17 T cell receptor beta chains derived from one specimen sequenced in a study of blood T cell repertoires in COVID-19. The method was immunoSEQ multiplex PCR; TCRdb's version includes in-frame clones alone and lacks a portion of them. Of 280,000 or so clones in the sample, about 83% were seen once. The specimen sequenced was peripheral blood. The origin of the receptors is a woman between 45 and 60 years old who had recovered from COVID-19.

V usage is TRBV7-6 and J usage is TRBJ1-2, with 8 nucleotides matching TRBD1. This CDR3 is 13 amino acids long. V was pared by 4 bases and J by 8 bases, with 6 bases of the junction left unmatched. The V gene's germline CDR1 is SGHVS and CDR2 FNYEAQ. The CDR3: CASSSIQGAGYTF. The CDR3 DNA is TGTGCCAGCAGCTCAATTCAGGGGGCGGGCTACACCTTC.

This chain uses TRBV18 with TRBJ2-7, with 9 nucleotides matching TRBD2. Losses at the gene ends were 3 bases for V and 3 bases for J; bases not matched to a gene: 6. The V gene's germline CDR1 is KGHSH and CDR2 LQKENI. CDR3 size: 15 residues. CDR3 protein: CASSPGLALLYEQYF. In DNA, the CDR3 is TGTGCCAGCTCACCCGGACTAGCGCTTCTCTACGAGCAGTACTTC.

The J gene is TRBJ2-7, the V gene TRBV7-6, with a possible D match to TRBD2 (7 bases). The germline V gene encodes CDR1 SGHVS and CDR2 FNYEAQ. Trimming shortened V by 1 base and J by 6 bases, and 22 bases separated the two germline ends. This CDR3 has 17 residues. In DNA, the CDR3 is TGTGCCAGCAGCTTAGAGGGGGGGAGCGGGGCCCCCCTCGAGCAGTACTTC. Amino acid sequence: CASSLEGGSGAPLEQYF.

This chain connects TRBV10-1 to TRBJ1-2, with D uncertain. The CDR3 has 10 residues. Germline V gene sequence: CDR1 WNHNN, CDR2 SYGVQD (reference sequence). V was pared by 11 bases and J by 6 bases, with 10 bases between. The CDR3 region is CAPKSHGYTF. The CDR3 DNA follows: TGCGCCCCAAAATCCCATGGCTACACCTTC.

The gene calls are TRBV3-1 (or the pseudogene TRBV3-2) and TRBJ2-2, with TRBD1 matching 9 bases. This CDR3 is 16 amino acids long. Losses at the gene ends were 5 bases for V and 3 bases for J; bases not matched to a gene: 7. The germline V gene has CDR1 LGHDT and CDR2 YNNKEL (reference sequence). CDR3 amino acids: CASSTQTGGYTGELFF. The CDR3 DNA sequence: TGTGCCAGCAGCACGCAGACAGGGGGTTACACCGGGGAGCTGTTTTTT.

The rearrangement links TRBV6-4 to TRBJ1-1, with TRBD1 matching over 8 bases. The germline V gene encodes CDR1 MRHNA and CDR2 SNTAGT. This CDR3 is built from 13 residues. V lost 4 bases to trimming and J lost 11 bases; unmatched junction nucleotides: 9. In DNA form, the CDR3 reads TGTGCCAGCAGTGGGATCGCAGGGGGCCAGGCTTTCTTT. Amino acid sequence: CASSGIAGGQAFF.

This sequence joins TRBV5-1 and TRBJ1-2, with D maybe TRBD1 (5 bases). The CDR3 consists of 13 residues. Deletions cut 5 bases from V and 4 bases from J, with 12 bases between. The germline gives CDR1 SGHRS, CDR2 YFSETQ. In DNA form, the CDR3 reads TGCGCCAGCAGGGACCAGGGTAGCTATGGCTACACCTTC. As protein: CASRDQGSYGYTF.

In the case of this clone: The sample holds other DNA sequences that translate to the same CDR3. This chain links TRBV3-1 (or the pseudogene TRBV3-2) with TRBJ2-3; no firm D call. Looked up from germline, CDR1 is LGHDT and CDR2 is YNNKEL (reference sequence). This CDR3 spans 14 amino acids. Deletions cut 1 base from V and 0 bases from J, with 5 bases between. The CDR3 DNA reads TGTGCCAGCAGCCAAGGAGCCAGCACAGATACGCAGTATTTT. It translates to CASSQGASTDTQYF.

The chain couples TRBV28 to TRBJ1-2; D is ambiguous. Germline V gene lookup returns CDR1 MDHEN and CDR2 SYDVKM. Trimming removed 6 bases at V and 8 bases at J, with 13 bases between. The CDR3 spans 12 residues. The CDR3 coding sequence is TGTGCCAGCAGCACCCCGGCGGCCGGCTACACCTTC. Protein sequence: CASSTPAAGYTF.

The V and J genes are TRBV10-3 and TRBJ2-5; 12 positions agree with TRBD1. This CDR3 comprises 14 residues. Germline values: CDR1 ENHRY, CDR2 SYGVKD. Losses at the gene ends were 8 bases for V and 4 bases for J; bases not matched to a gene: 5. The CDR3 protein is CAISGTGGGETQYF. In DNA, the CDR3 is TGTGCCATCTCAGGGACAGGGGGCGGAGAGACCCAGTACTTC.

The chain joins TRBV6-4 to TRBJ2-2; 9 nucleotides align to TRBD2. J gave up 6 bases and V 6 bases, and 2 bases lay outside the gene matches. The CDR3 totals 13 residues. CDR1 and CDR2 (germline): MRHNA, SNTAGT. CDR3 nucleotide sequence: TGTGCCAGCAGGGGACTAGCTCCCGGGGAGCTGTTTTTT. Its protein product is CASRGLAPGELFF.

This chain joins TRBV19 and TRBJ2-7; tentative D call: TRBD2 (6 bases). The CDR3 is made up of 14 amino acids. V lost 8 bases and J 2 bases, leaving 16 bases between the germline ends. Germline values: CDR1 LNHDA, CDR2 SQIVND (reference sequence). CDR3: CASSSLASTYEQYF. CDR3 bases: TGTGCCAGTTCGTCCCTAGCGTCGACCTACGAGCAGTACTTC.

This chain joins TRBV5-1 and TRBJ2-7, with 12 positions matching TRBD2. Losses at the gene ends were 5 bases for V and 2 bases for J; bases not matched to a gene: 5. Germline CDR1 reads SGHRS; CDR2 reads YFSETQ. The CDR3 extends over 15 amino acids. The CDR3, as DNA: TGCGCCAGCAGTCGGCTAGCGGGGGGGACCTACGAGCAGTACTTC. This translates into CASSRLAGGTYEQYF.

The chain employs TRBV11-3 and TRBJ2-7; D gene unclear. The CDR3 contains 13 residues. The V gene lost 2 bases and the J gene lost 4 bases, with 9 bases spanning the gap. The germline V gene encodes CDR1 SGHNT and CDR2 YENEEA. CDR3 sequence: CASSLMPTYEQYF. In DNA, the CDR3 is TGTGCCAGCAGCTTAATGCCGACTTACGAGCAGTACTTC.

The CDR3 region is CASSQVGLAGVKTQYF. For the CDR3, the DNA is TGCGCCAGCAGCCAAGTCGGACTAGCGGGAGTGAAGACCCAGTACTTC. The V and J genes are TRBV4-1 and TRBJ2-5; 13 nucleotides agree with TRBD2. Germline V gene sequence: CDR1 MGHRA, CDR2 YSYEKL. The trim removed 1 base at V and 6 bases at J, leaving 5 bases unmatched. This CDR3 has 16 residues.

This clone was seen only once. V gene TRBV24-1 combines with J gene TRBJ2-1, with 8 bases identical to TRBD1. The CDR3 runs 16 residues. Looked up from germline, CDR1 is KGHDR and CDR2 is SFDVKD. Trimming cost V 3 bases and J 3 bases; bases outside gene matches: 6. The CDR3 spells CATSDDSGQGYNEQFF. The DNA for the CDR3 is TGTGCCACCAGTGATGATTCCGGACAGGGCTACAATGAGCAGTTCTTC.

This chain links TRBV28 with TRBJ1-6; 8 bases agree with TRBD1. The CDR3 is 16 amino acids. After removal of 5 bases from V and 8 bases from J, the junction contained 11 bases not matched to a gene. The germline gives CDR1 MDHEN, CDR2 SYDVKM. This chain's CDR3 is CASSAHKQGVYSPLHF. The CDR3 nucleotides read TGTGCCAGCAGTGCTCATAAACAGGGGGTTTATTCACCCCTCCACTTT.